The 22 T cell receptor beta chains below were found in one sample sequenced in a study of T-cell reconstitution after alpha-beta-depleted transplantation in children. As it was prepared, the TCRbeta library received unique molecular identifiers. TCRdb fed the PCR reads into MiXCR, producing one record per CDR3 protein. This table has about 340,000 distinct CDR3 sequences, over 9% appearing once. The sample in question was PBMCs from the stem cell graft donor, obtained from the stem cell graft. Receptors originate from a human donor who donated a stem cell graft to a child with acute lymphoblastic leukemia.

This clonotype was counted only a few times. The V gene is TRBV12-3 or TRBV12-4, the J gene TRBJ2-2; D gene ambiguous. There are 14 residues in the CDR3. V shed 5 bases and J shed 8 bases, with 15 bases lying between them. CDR3 amino acids: CASSTGSQTGELFF. In nucleotides, the CDR3 is TGTGCCAGCAGTACCGGGTCACAAACTGGGGAGCTGTTTTTT.

The chain employs TRBV7-9 and TRBJ2-2; weak D call: TRBD2 (6 bases). V was pared by 0 bases and J by 5 bases, with 13 bases between. CDR1 and CDR2 from the germline V gene are SEHNR and FQNEAQ (reference sequence). The CDR3 has 16 amino acids. This CDR3 is CASSLAGVGRTGELFF. CDR3 DNA sequence: TGTGCCAGCAGCTTAGCAGGGGTCGGGAGAACCGGGGAGCTGTTTTTT.

This clonotype has only a few counts. The chain uses TRBV5-5 and TRBJ2-5; TRBD2 might be the D (5 bases). The length of the CDR3 is 13 residues. The germline V gene has CDR1 SGHKS and CDR2 YYEKEE (reference sequence). The ends were cut back, 4 bases at V and 7 bases at J, with 14 bases in the middle. CDR3 protein: CASSRGPVRTQYF. DNA of the CDR3: TGTGCCAGCAGCCGAGGGCCCGTCAGGACCCAGTACTTC.

About this clonotype: A junction boundary mismatches the germline segment, possibly from a read error. The rearrangement links TRBV4-2 to TRBJ2-7, with TRBD2 matching over 9 bases. The length of the CDR3 is 17 residues. CDR1 is LGHNA and CDR2 is YNFKEQ in the germline V gene. The CDR3 sequence is CASTQDRSGRNFHEQYF. The CDR3 bases are TGTGCCAGCACCCAAGATAGGAGCGGGAGGAACTTCCACGAGCAGTACTTC.

In this sample, this clonotype turned up many times. This rearrangement joins TRBV11-2 to TRBJ2-1, with D perhaps matching TRBD2 (5 bases). The CDR3 contains 15 residues. With 1 base removed from V and 3 bases from J, the gap between germline ends came to 10 bases. The germline V gene encodes CDR1 SGHAT and CDR2 FQNNGV. This CDR3 is CASSLAIRDYNEQFF. In DNA form, the CDR3 reads TGTGCCAGCAGCTTAGCGATACGGGACTACAATGAGCAGTTCTTC.

In this sample, this clonotype turned up many times. The rearrangement links TRBV7-2 to TRBJ2-1, with 14 positions matching TRBD2. The CDR3 sequence is 15 residues long. CDR1 is SGHTA and CDR2 is FQGNSA in the germline V gene. The V gene end was trimmed by 5 bases and the J gene end by 12 bases; junction bases not matched to a gene: 9. In nucleotides, the CDR3 is TGTGCCAGCAGCAGGGACAGGGGACTAGCGGGAGTGCAGTTCTTC. Residues: CASSRDRGLAGVQFF.

This sequence joins TRBV12-3 or TRBV12-4 and TRBJ2-5; 8 positions match TRBD2. The ends lost 7 bases at V and 3 bases at J; junction bases unmatched: 10. The CDR3 extends over 15 amino acids. CDR3 nucleotides: TGTGCCAGCAACCTGGGGGGACTAGAAAAAGAGACCCAGTACTTC. Its translation: CASNLGGLEKETQYF.

This clonotype was detected only a few times. The chain has TRBV6-2 or TRBV6-3 and TRBJ2-5, with 9 positions matching TRBD2. The CDR3 sequence is 16 residues long. The V segment lost 6 bases and the J segment 1 base; nucleotides outside the gene matches: 9. Germline values: CDR1 MNHEY, CDR2 SVGEGT. CDR3 protein: CASSRGSGSIQETQYF. The CDR3 DNA is TGTGCCAGCAGCCGGGGTAGCGGGAGTATCCAAGAGACCCAGTACTTC.

This clonotype was seen only a few times. The V gene is TRBV7-7, the J gene TRBJ2-2; D is perhaps TRBD2 (6 bases). Germline values: CDR1 SSHAT, CDR2 FNYEAQ (reference sequence). The CDR3 is 13 amino acids. In nucleotides, the CDR3 is TGTGCATCTAGCGCCTCGAACACCGGGGAGCTGTTTTTT. This encodes CASSASNTGELFF.

This clonotype has more than one count but fewer than ten. The chain recombines TRBV7-6 with TRBJ2-2; 7 bases fit TRBD1. Germline assignment: CDR1 SGHVS and CDR2 FNYEAQ. Germline trimming cut 3 bases from V and 5 bases from J; bases unmatched to any gene: 6. The CDR3 is made up of 15 amino acids. CDR3 region: CASSLGTDTTGELFF. The CDR3 bases are TGTGCCAGCAGCTTGGGGACAGATACTACCGGGGAGCTGTTTTTT. Filled out from reference TRBV7-6 and TRBJ2-2, the complete variable domain reads GAGVSQSPRYKVTKRGQDVALRCDPISGHVSLYWYRQALGQGPEFLTYFNYEAQQDKSGLPNDRFSAERPEGSISTLTIQRTEQRDSAMYRCASSLGTDTTGELFFGEGSRLTVL.

The J gene is TRBJ2-2, the V gene TRBV6-1, with 7 nucleotides matching TRBD2. This CDR3 is 15 amino acids long. The V and J ends lost 6 bases and 1 base, in that order; junction bases with no gene match: 5. CDR1 MNHNS and CDR2 SASEGT come from the germline V gene. DNA of the CDR3: TGTGCCAGCAGCCCCGTAGCGGGGAACACCGGGGAGCTGTTTTTT. Encoded protein: CASSPVAGNTGELFF.

The V gene is TRBV2, the J gene TRBJ2-1; 9 positions match TRBD1. With V trimmed by 5 bases and J by 4 bases, 12 bases remained unmatched. Germline assignment: CDR1 SNHLY and CDR2 FYNNEI. The CDR3 is made up of 17 amino acids. The DNA for the CDR3 is TGTGCCAGCAGTCCCCTCAAAACCGGGACAGGGTACAATGAGCAGTTCTTC. Translating gives CASSPLKTGTGYNEQFF.

This clonotype occurred many times. The rearrangement uses TRBV7-9 and TRBJ2-5; D ambiguous. V shed 1 base and J shed 2 bases, with 8 bases lying between them. Germline CDR1 is SEHNR and CDR2 is FQNEAQ (reference sequence). The CDR3 spans 14 residues. The CDR3 coding sequence is TGTGCCAGCAGCTTAGGGGCGGCGCAAGAGACCCAGTACTTC. Its translation: CASSLGAAQETQYF.

This chain joins TRBV7-6 and TRBJ2-7, with 11 bases lining up with TRBD1. V was pared by 4 bases and J by 3 bases, with 5 bases of the junction left unmatched. The germline gives CDR1 SGHVS, CDR2 FNYEAQ. The CDR3 is 15 amino acids. CDR3 amino acids: CASSSRTGGVYEQYF. CDR3 DNA: TGTGCCAGCAGCTCACGGACAGGGGGCGTCTACGAGCAGTACTTC.

Of note for this clonotype: An end of the junction does not agree with germline; a read error may underlie this. The V call is TRBV27, the J call TRBJ1-1; TRBD1 might be the D (6 bases). In germline, CDR1 is MNHEY, CDR2 SMNVEV (reference sequence). The CDR3 runs to 17 residues. The CDR3 bases are TGTGCCAGCGGTTTCATGGAGACCGGCAGGGGTATCACTGAAGCTTTCTTT. Protein sequence: CASGFMETGRGITEAFF.

The rearrangement links TRBV7-9 to TRBJ2-3; D is possibly TRBD1 or TRBD2 (7 bases each). This CDR3 comprises 16 residues. V was trimmed by 4 bases and J by 2 bases, leaving 16 bases between them. Germline V gene sequence: CDR1 SEHNR, CDR2 FQNEAQ (reference sequence). The CDR3 here is CASSSPGEGATDTQYF. The CDR3 region has the DNA TGTGCCAGCAGCTCCCCTGGGGAGGGGGCCACAGATACGCAGTATTTT.

The chain joins TRBV4-3 to TRBJ2-1; TRBD2 aligns across 12 bases. The junction had 9 bases not matched to a gene; V was cut back by 3 bases and J by 0 bases. The CDR3 covers 19 residues. The V gene's germline CDR1 is LGHNA and CDR2 YSLEER. CDR3 nucleotide sequence: TGCGCCAGCAGCCAGCTATTGCTAGCGGGGGGGGGCTCCTACAATGAGCAGTTCTTC. Translating it yields CASSQLLLAGGGSYNEQFF.

V and J are TRBV11-2 and TRBJ2-5; TRBD2 matches 11 bases. The CDR3 sequence is 17 residues long. CDR1 SGHAT and CDR2 FQNNGV come from the germline V gene. With 5 bases clipped from V and 1 base from J, the junction kept 9 bases outside the gene matches. CDR3 DNA sequence: TGTGCCAGCAGCCCTAGGGTACTAGCGGGAGTCCAAGAGACCCAGTACTTC. Translation: CASSPRVLAGVQETQYF.

The chain couples TRBV12-3 or TRBV12-4 to TRBJ2-7, with D maybe TRBD2 (5 bases). V shed 6 bases and J shed 1 base, with 10 bases lying between them. The CDR3 has 13 residues. The CDR3 DNA reads as TGTGCCAGCAGGAGGGATTTTTCCTACGAGCAGTACTTC. It is translated as CASRRDFSYEQYF.

This clonotype was detected only a few times. V is TRBV12-3 or TRBV12-4 and J is TRBJ1-6, with D unclear. The CDR3 sequence is 15 residues long. Deletions cut 6 bases from V and 4 bases from J, with 13 bases between. CDR3 nucleotide sequence: TGTGCCAGCAGCCCCGGCGGCCAGTATAATTCACCCCTCCACTTT. This sequence encodes CASSPGGQYNSPLHF.

This clonotype was observed a few times. This chain links TRBV18 with TRBJ2-1; 7 bases align to TRBD2. J was trimmed by 1 base and V by 6 bases; bases with no gene match: 9. This CDR3 has 16 amino acids. Germline lookup yields CDR1 KGHSH and CDR2 LQKENI. CDR3 region: CASSRNSGSSYNEQFF. Written as DNA, the CDR3 is TGTGCCAGCTCCCGTAATAGCGGGTCTTCCTACAATGAGCAGTTCTTC.

The genes are TRBV4-2 and TRBJ2-3, with D possibly TRBD2 on 5 matching bases. This CDR3 comprises 17 residues. Trimming removed 0 bases from V and 4 bases from J, with 17 bases in between. Germline CDR1 and CDR2: LGHNA and YNFKEQ. In nucleotides, the CDR3 is TGTGCCAGCAGCCAAGATCCCCCGCTTTATAGCGCAGATACGCAGTATTTT. Translated: CASSQDPPLYSADTQYF.